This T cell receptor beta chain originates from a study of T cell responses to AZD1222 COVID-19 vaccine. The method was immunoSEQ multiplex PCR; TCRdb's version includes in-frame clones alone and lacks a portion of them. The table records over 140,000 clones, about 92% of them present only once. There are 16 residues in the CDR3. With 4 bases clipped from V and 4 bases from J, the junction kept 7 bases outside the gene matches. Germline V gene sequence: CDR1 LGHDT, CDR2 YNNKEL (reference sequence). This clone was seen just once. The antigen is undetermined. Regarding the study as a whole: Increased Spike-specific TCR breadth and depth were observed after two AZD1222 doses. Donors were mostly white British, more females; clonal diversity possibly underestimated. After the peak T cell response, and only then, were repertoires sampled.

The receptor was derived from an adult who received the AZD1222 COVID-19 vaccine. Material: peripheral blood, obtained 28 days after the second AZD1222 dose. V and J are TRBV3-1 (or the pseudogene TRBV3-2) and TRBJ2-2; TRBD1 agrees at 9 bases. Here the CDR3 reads CASSLGQGLGTGELFF. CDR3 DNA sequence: TGTGCCAGCAGCCTAGGACAGGGGCTCGGCACCGGGGAGCTGTTTTTT.